A selection of T cell receptor beta chains follows, all from one sample in a study of cytomegalovirus exposure and HLA in healthy donors. The repertoire was sequenced with immunoSEQ multiplex PCR; TCRdb's copy has only in-frame clones and lacks some. This repertoire shows 150,000 or so clones, 65% to 85% found once; its top ten account for 3% to 3.5%. The specimen was PBMCs. The receptors come from a woman aged 45 to 65 in good health and CMV-seropositive. The CDR3 runs from the conserved cysteine through the conserved F or W.

CASSVSVGGYNEQFF,TRBJ2-1,TRBV6-1,15
CASSQTSVSNEQFF,TRBJ2-1,TRBV9,14
CASSQGAFGATEAFF,TRBJ1-1,TRBV4-1,15
CASSNSGGYNEQFF,TRBJ2-1,TRBV18,14
CASSGGTSGGHEQFF,TRBJ2-1,TRBV6-4,15
CASSRGQINSPLHF,TRBJ1-6,TRBV19,14
CASRELAGNRWEQYF,TRBJ2-7,TRBV2,15
CASSLRGSTDTQYF,TRBJ2-3,TRBV7-2,14
CATQGPLGTTNEKLFF,TRBJ1-4,TRBV19,16
CASSWGLAGAHEQYF,TRBJ2-7,TRBV13,15
CASSLGEDVLNTEAFF,TRBJ1-1,TRBV5-4,16
CASWNQGETQYF,TRBJ2-5,TRBV18,12
CASSLNPNSYGYTF,TRBJ1-2,TRBV7-2,14
CASSDGGGYGYTF,TRBJ1-2,TRBV27,13
CASTKTQGWAYEQYF,TRBJ2-7,TRBV28,15
CASRNRQGSRGYTF,TRBJ1-2,TRBV11-2,14
CASSWAGDSYEQYF,TRBJ2-7,TRBV5-1,14
CASSHSTRQFF,TRBJ2-1,TRBV6-5,11
CASSGASSTDTQYF,TRBJ2-3,TRBV2,14
CASSLLDRGEQYF,TRBJ2-7,TRBV28,13